This T cell receptor (beta chain) was obtained from a study of cytomegalovirus exposure and HLA in healthy donors. Overall study findings and caveats: Earlier analysis looked at TCR beta V segments, and most were productive about 90% or about 30% of the time.

In its sample, this clone was seen a few times. Antigen: not known. The CDR3 spans 15 residues. V shed 4 bases, J shed 3 bases, and the junction held 9 bases outside the gene matches. CDR1 is SGHNT and CDR2 is YYREEE in the germline V gene (reference sequence). Primers for the PCR totalled 60 Vbeta and 13 Jbeta. Generated by immunoSEQ multiplex PCR, the TCRdb table keeps only in-frame clones and is missing some. The sample yields about 200,000 clones, roughly 80% seen once. V gene TRBV5-4 combines with J gene TRBJ2-5; 7 positions match TRBD2. The TCR was taken from a woman aged 30 to 39 in good health and CMV-seronegative. The sample consisted of PBMCs. CDR3 sequence: CASSPRVAGEETQYF. In nucleotides, the CDR3 is TGTGCCAGCAGCCCTCGAGTAGCGGGCGAAGAGACCCAGTACTTC.